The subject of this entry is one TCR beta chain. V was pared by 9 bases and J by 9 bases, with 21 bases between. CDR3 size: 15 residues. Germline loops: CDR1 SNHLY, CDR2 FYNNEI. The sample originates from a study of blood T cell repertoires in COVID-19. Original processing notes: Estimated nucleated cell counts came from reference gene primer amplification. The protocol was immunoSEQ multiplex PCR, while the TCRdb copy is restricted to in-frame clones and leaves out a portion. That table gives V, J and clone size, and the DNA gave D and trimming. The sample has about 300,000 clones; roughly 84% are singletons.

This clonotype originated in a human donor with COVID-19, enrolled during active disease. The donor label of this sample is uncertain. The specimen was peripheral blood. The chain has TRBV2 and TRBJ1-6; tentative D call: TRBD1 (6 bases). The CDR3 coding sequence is TGTGCCAGGGAAGGAGGCCAGGGGAGAAGTTCACCCCTCCACTTT. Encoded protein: CAREGGQGRSSPLHF.